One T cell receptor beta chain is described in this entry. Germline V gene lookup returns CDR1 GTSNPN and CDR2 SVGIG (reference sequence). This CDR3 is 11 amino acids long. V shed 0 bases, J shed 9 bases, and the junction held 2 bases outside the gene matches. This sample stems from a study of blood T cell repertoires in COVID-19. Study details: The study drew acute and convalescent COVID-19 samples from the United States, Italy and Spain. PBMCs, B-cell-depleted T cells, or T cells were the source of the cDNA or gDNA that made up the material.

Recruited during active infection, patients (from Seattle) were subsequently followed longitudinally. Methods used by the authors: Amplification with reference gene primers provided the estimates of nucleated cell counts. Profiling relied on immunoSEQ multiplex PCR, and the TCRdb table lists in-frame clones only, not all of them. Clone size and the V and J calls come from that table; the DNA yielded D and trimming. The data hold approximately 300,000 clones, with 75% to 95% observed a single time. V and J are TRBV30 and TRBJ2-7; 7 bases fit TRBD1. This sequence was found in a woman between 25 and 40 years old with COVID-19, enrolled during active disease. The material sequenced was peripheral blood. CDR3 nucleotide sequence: TGTGCCTGGAGTGTAGGGGGCGGGCAGTACTTC. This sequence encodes CAWSVGGGQYF.